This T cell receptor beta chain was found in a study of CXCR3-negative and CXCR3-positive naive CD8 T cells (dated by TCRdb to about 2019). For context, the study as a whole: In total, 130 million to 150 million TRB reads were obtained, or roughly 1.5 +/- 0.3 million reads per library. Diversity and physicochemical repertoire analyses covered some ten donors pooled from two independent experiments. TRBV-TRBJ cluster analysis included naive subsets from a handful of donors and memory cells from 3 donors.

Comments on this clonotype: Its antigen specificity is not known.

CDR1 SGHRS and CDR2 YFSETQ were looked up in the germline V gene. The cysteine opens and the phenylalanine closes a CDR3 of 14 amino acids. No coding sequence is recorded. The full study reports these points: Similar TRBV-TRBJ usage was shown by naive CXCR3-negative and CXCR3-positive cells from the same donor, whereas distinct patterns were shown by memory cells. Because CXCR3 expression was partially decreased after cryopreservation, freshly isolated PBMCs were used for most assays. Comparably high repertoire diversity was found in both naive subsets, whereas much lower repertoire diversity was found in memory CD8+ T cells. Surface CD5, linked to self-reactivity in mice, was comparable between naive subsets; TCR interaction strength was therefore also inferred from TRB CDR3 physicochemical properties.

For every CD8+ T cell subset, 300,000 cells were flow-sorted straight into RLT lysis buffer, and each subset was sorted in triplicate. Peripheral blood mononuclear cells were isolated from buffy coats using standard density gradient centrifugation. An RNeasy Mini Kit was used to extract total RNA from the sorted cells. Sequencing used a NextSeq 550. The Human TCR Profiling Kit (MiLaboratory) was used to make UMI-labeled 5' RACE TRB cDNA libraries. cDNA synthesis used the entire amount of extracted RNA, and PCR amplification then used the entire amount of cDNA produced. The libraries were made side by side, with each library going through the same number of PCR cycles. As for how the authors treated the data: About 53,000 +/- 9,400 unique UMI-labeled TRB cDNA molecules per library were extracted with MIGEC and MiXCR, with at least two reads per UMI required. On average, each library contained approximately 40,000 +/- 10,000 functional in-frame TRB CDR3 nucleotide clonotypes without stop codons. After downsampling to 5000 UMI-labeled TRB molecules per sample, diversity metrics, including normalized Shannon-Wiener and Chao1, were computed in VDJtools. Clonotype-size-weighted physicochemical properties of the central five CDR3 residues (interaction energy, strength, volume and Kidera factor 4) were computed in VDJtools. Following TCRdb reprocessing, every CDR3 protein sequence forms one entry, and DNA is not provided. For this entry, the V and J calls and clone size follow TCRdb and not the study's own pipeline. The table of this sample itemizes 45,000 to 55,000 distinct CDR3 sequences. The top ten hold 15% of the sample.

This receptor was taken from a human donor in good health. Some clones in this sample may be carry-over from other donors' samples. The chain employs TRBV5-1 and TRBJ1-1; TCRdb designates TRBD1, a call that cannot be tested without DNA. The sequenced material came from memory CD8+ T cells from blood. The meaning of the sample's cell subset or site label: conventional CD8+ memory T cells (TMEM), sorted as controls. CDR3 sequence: CASSFQGPNTEAFF. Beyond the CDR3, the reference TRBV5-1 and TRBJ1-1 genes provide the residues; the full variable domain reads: KAGVTQTPRYLIKTRGQQVTLSCSPISGHRSVSWYQQTPGQGLQFLFEYFSETQRNKGNFPGRFSGRQFSNSRSEMNVSTLELGDSALYLCASSFQGPNTEAFFGQGTRLTVV.